Given below is one T cell receptor (beta chain) in context. Antigen: not known. The sample belongs to a study of T cells expressing NK-cell markers. Study-wide background: Seven donors tested HCMV-seropositive and one tested seronegative among the eight sequenced.

Findings of the study overall: In a few donors, these clonotypes also led the CD3+CD56-NKG2C+ fraction.

TCRdb reanalyzed the 5' RACE reads, giving one entry per CDR3 protein sequence and no DNA. This listing includes under 500,000 distinct CDR3 sequences. The origin of this receptor is a woman between 18 and 75 years old in good health. Sequenced sample: blood T cells: a sorted CD56 or NKG2C T cell subset, CD4+ or CD8+ T cells, or bulk PBMC T cells (not recorded which).

The chain's CDR3 is CSASYGGGADEQFF. The V gene is TRBV20-1, the J gene TRBJ2-1; TCRdb indicates TRBD2, and absent DNA this call remains unverified. Germline CDR1 DFQATT, CDR2 SNEGSKA (reference sequence). The CDR3 runs to 14 residues.